This TCR beta chain is drawn from a study of cytomegalovirus exposure and HLA in healthy donors. Study details: There were 300 to 400 genotyped donors. Of these, 81% fell in the genetic ancestry cluster associated with self-reported Caucasian donors.

As for the donors, each was a healthy bone marrow donor. Primers: 60 Vbeta forward and 13 Jbeta reverse. This table comes from immunoSEQ multiplex PCR, and its TCRdb copy is limited to in-frame clones, with some not included. The repertoire has some 180,000 clones, about 84% of them found once; the top ten carry 13% to 15%. Study-wide results and caveats: The later analysis indicated that the majority of CMV-associated TCR beta chains appeared HLA-restricted.

Germline V gives CDR1 SGDLS, CDR2 YYNGEE. The V segment lost 0 bases and the J segment 0 bases; nucleotides outside the gene matches: 3. CDR3 length equals 16 residues. Note on this clone: The antigen is not known.

Sequencing was done on a sample of PBMCs. J is TRBJ2-1 and V is TRBV9, with 7 bases aligning to TRBD1. The sequence derives from a woman aged 25 to 39 in good health and CMV-seropositive. The CDR3: CASSVVGTVSYNEQFF. DNA of the CDR3: TGTGCCAGCAGCGTAGTTGGGACAGTCTCCTACAATGAGCAGTTCTTC.